This record covers a single TCR beta chain. The data belong to a study of blood T cell repertoires in COVID-19. Generated by immunoSEQ multiplex PCR, the TCRdb table keeps only in-frame clones and is missing some. This sample yields about 77,000 clones, of which less than 85% are seen a single time; 4% to 6% belongs to the top ten. Trimming removed 3 bases from V and 5 bases from J; junction bases left unmatched: 9. The CDR3 runs to 16 residues. From germline, CDR1 is SGHDT and CDR2 YYEEEE. The specimen sequenced was peripheral blood. This TCR derives from a woman aged 70 to 79 with acute or convalescent COVID-19. J is TRBJ1-4 and V is TRBV5-6, with 8 bases that match TRBD1. This CDR3 reads CASSSLTGQVNEKLFF. The DNA for the CDR3 is TGTGCCAGCAGCTCTCTAACGGGACAGGTGAATGAAAAACTGTTTTTT. The full variable domain, completed using reference TRBV5-6 and TRBJ1-4, is DAGVTQSPTHLIKTRGQQVTLRCSPKSGHDTVSWYQQALGQGPQFIFQYYEEEERQRGNFPDRFSGHQFPNYSSELNVNALLLGDSALYLCASSSLTGQVNEKLFFGSGTQLSVL.